This TCR beta chain was observed in a study of T cells in Graves' hyperthyroidism and ophthalmopathy. RNA transcripts served as the template for amplifying TCR beta CDR3 regions. First-round RT-PCR of the TCR CDR3 relied on the HTBI primer set. TCRdb itself ran the multiplex PCR reads through MiXCR, one entry per CDR3 protein. This table has about 500,000 distinct CDR3 sequences, 16% appearing once. Over 18 months, lack of ophthalmopathy progression marked Graves' hyperthyroidism as stable. Thyroid ultrasound and orbital computed tomography, with clinical symptoms and serum thyroxine and TRAb, informed diagnoses. It was 10 ml of fresh peripheral blood that supplied the PBMCs. Study results and caveats: A model of 13 V-J pairs discriminated ophthalmopathy from stable hyperthyroidism.

Germline V lookup: CDR1 LGHDT, CDR2 YNNKEL (reference sequence). This CDR3 region has 14 residues. Concerning this clonotype itself: The antigen is unknown. This may be a read error, as it is one base from a much larger clone.

This TCR was recovered from a woman under 30 with Graves' hyperthyroidism. The rearrangement uses TRBV3-1 and TRBJ1-5, with D possibly TRBD1 on 5 matching bases. Sequencing was done on a sample of blood. Here the CDR3 reads CASSHGRGNQPLHF. DNA for the CDR3: TGTGCCAGCAGCCATGGTAGGGGCAATCAGCCCCTGCATTTT.